This T cell receptor (beta chain) was documented in a study of technical replicates of blood from a handful of donors. Libraries were prepared by immunoSEQ multiplex PCR; TCRdb keeps only in-frame clonotypes and omits some of them. Of 10,000 to 15,000 clones in the sample, roughly 80% were seen once. The CDR3 is made up of 16 amino acids. J was trimmed by 5 bases and V by 0 bases; bases with no gene match: 8. Germline V gives CDR1 ENHRY, CDR2 SYGVKD. The sample comprised PBMCs. This chain joins TRBV10-3 and TRBJ1-2, with 8 bases matching TRBD1. The origin of this receptor is a human donor in good health. DNA of the CDR3: TGTGCCATCAGTGAGTCGGCAGGGGGCACGTGGTATGGCTACACCTTC. Translated, it gives CAISESAGGTWYGYTF.